This TCR beta chain was identified during a study of technical replicates of blood from a few donors. Looked up from germline, CDR1 is MNHEY and CDR2 is SMNVEV (reference sequence). The J segment lost 7 bases and the V segment lost 3 bases, leaving 5 bases of the junction unmatched. CDR3 size: 14 residues. TCRdb's table, derived via immunoSEQ multiplex PCR, lists solely in-frame clones and lacks some. The repertoire holds about 82,000 clones, with nearly 96% as singletons. Sequences were obtained from T cells isolated from PBMCs. The rearrangement joins TRBV27 to TRBJ1-5, with TRBD1 identical over 8 bases. This receptor was taken from a human donor in good health. CDR3 nucleotides: TGTGCCAGCAGTTTGACGCAGGGGGCCCAGCCCCAGCATTTT. This translates into CASSLTQGAQPQHF.